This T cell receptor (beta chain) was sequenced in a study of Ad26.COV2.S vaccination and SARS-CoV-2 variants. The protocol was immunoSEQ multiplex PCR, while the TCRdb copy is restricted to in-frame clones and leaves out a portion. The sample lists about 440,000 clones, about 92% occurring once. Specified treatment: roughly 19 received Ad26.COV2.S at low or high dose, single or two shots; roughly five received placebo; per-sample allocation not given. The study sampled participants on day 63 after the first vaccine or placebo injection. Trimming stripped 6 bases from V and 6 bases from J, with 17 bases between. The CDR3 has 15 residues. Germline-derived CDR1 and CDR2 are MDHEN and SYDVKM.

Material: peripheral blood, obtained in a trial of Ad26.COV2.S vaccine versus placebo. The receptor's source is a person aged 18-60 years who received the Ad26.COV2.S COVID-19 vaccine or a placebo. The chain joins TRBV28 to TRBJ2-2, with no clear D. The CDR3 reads CASSLGADGAGELFF. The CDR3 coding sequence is TGTGCCAGCAGCCTTGGTGCAGACGGCGCCGGGGAGCTGTTTTTT.